A single T cell receptor (beta chain) is shown here with its context. Its antigen is still unknown. The germline gives CDR1 SEHNR, CDR2 FQNEAQ (reference sequence). V lost 5 bases to trimming and J lost 2 bases; unmatched junction nucleotides: 8. The CDR3 has 15 amino acids. The sample is drawn from a study of shared clonotypes between healthy human individuals. Study information: Each donor's CD8 memory used one plate, CD8 naive two, each CD4 subset three. Study-level points and caveats: The small donor group covered limited genetic and exposure diversity.

The data were produced by immunoSEQ multiplex PCR, yet TCRdb's version contains in-frame clones alone and is incomplete. The table records about 730,000 clones, roughly 72% of them present only once. Adult donors, all healthy and HIV-negative, had no recent acute infections or vaccinations. Sequencing used memory CD4+ T cells sorted from blood. The subset denotes: CD45RA-negative fraction. This clonotype originated in a young woman in good health. This rearrangement joins TRBV7-9 to TRBJ2-7; 8 bases fit TRBD1. The DNA for the CDR3 is TGTGCCAGCAGCCATGCCGACAGGGGCGCCTACGAGCAGTACTTC. Protein product: CASSHADRGAYEQYF.